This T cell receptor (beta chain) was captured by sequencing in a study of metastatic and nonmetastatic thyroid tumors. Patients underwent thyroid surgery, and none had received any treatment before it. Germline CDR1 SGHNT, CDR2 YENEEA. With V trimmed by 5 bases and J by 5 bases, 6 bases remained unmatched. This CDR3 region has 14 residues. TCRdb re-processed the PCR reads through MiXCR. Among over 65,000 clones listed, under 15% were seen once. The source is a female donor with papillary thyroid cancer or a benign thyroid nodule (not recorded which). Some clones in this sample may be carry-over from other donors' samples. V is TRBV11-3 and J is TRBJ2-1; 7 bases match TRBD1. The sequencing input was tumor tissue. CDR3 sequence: CASSQGTVNNEQFF. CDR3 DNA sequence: TGTGCCAGCAGCCAGGGGACAGTCAACAATGAGCAGTTCTTC. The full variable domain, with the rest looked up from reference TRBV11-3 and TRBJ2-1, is EAGVVQSPRYKIIEKKQPVAFWCNPISGHNTLYWYLQNLGQGPELLIRYENEEAVDDSQLPKDRFSAERLKGVDSTLKIQPAELGDSAVYLCASSQGTVNNEQFFGPGTRLTVL.